This TCR beta chain was obtained from a study of shared clonotypes between healthy human individuals. The protocol was immunoSEQ multiplex PCR, while the TCRdb copy is restricted to in-frame clones and leaves out a portion. This sample carries 2 million to 3 million clones, just over 90% of them seen once, and the ten largest clones take roughly 0.15%. Germline V gene sequence: CDR1 SQVTM, CDR2 ANQGSEA. Trimming stripped 4 bases from V and 3 bases from J, with 4 bases between. There are 11 residues in the CDR3. Study-wide points: For sorted subsets, rarefaction showed incomplete sequencing despite large depth.

As for this clone: Antigen unknown.

The sequencing input was naive CD4+ T cells sorted from blood. Stated subset: CD45RA+ positively selected. This rearrangement joins TRBV29-1 to TRBJ2-1; no definite D call. This receptor was obtained from a man younger than 30 in good health. The CDR3: CSVVSYNEQFF. DNA of the CDR3: TGCAGCGTTGTCAGCTACAATGAGCAGTTCTTC.